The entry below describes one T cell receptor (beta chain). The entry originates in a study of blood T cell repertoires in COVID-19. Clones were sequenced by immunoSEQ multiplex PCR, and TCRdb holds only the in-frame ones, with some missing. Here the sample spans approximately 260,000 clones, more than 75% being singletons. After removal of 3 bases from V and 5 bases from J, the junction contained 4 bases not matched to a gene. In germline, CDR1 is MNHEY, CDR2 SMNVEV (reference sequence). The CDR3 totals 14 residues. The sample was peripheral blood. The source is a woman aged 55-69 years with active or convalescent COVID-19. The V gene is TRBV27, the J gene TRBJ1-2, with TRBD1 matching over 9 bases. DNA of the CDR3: TGTGCCAGCAGTTTGGACAGGGGTAGGTATGGCTACACCTTC. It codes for CASSLDRGRYGYTF.